Sequencing of this T cell receptor (beta chain) was carried out in a study of blood T cells in healthy people across ages. General study results and limits: PBMCs left unsorted prevented a conclusive naive versus antigen-experienced comparison.

Using a J-beta primer mix together with a sample-barcoded 5' primer, a second PCR was run for roughly 6 to 11 cycles. TCRdb independently ran MiXCR on the 5' RACE reads; one entry per CDR3 protein. The data show 800,000 to 900,000 distinct CDR3 sequences, around 62% seen once. Of note for this clonotype: Antigen specificity is unknown.

Germline CDR1 and CDR2: SGHVS and FQNEAQ. Trimming shortened V by 1 base and J by 1 base, and 7 bases separated the two germline ends. CDR3 length equals 15 residues. This sequence joins TRBV7-8 and TRBJ2-2; the D is unclear. The sequence was collected from a man aged 30 to 45 in good health. The specimen sequenced was blood. The chain's CDR3 is CASSLESQNTGELFF. Written as DNA, the CDR3 is TGTGCCAGCAGCTTAGAATCCCAGAACACCGGGGAGCTGTTTTTT.